Below are 18 T cell receptor beta chains sequenced from a single sample in a study of T cells after yellow fever vaccination. TCRdb reprocessed the 5' RACE reads via MiXCR and lists one record per CDR3 protein. This sample has a few hundred thousand distinct CDR3 sequences, with more than 5.5% found just once. The sequencing here drew on PBMCs, taken 5 days after the yellow fever booster vaccination. These receptors were obtained from a man aged 25 to 45 who received the YFV17D yellow fever vaccine.

This clonotype appeared a few times. The chain has TRBV4-2 and TRBJ1-5; a weak D match, TRBD1 (5 bases). CDR3 length: 15 residues. V was trimmed by 4 bases and J by 4 bases, leaving 14 bases between them. Germline V lookup: CDR1 LGHNA, CDR2 YNFKEQ. The CDR3 bases are TGTGCCAGCAGCCCACAGGATTCAGGGAATCAGCCCCAGCATTTT. Its translation: CASSPQDSGNQPQHF.

Only a few counts were recorded for this clonotype. The genes are TRBV15 and TRBJ2-2; TRBD1 is a possible D gene (6 bases). Germline loops: CDR1 LNHNV, CDR2 YYDKDF (reference sequence). The V end was cut by 8 bases, the J end by 0 bases, with 22 bases between. The CDR3 loop spans 18 amino acids. DNA of the CDR3: TGTGCCACCGAGGGCCGGGACATCTACCCCTCGAACACCGGGGAGCTGTTTTTT. Translating it yields CATEGRDIYPSNTGELFF.

The J gene is TRBJ2-7, the V gene TRBV7-9; perhaps TRBD1 as D (5 bases). Germline CDR1 reads SEHNR; CDR2 reads FQNEAQ (reference sequence). V was cut by 4 bases and J by 3 bases, with 7 bases left in between. This CDR3 contains 12 residues. CDR3 DNA sequence: TGTGCCAGCAGCTCAGGGAACTACGAGCAGTACTTC. Protein sequence: CASSSGNYEQYF.

This clonotype was seen only a few times. This chain uses TRBV7-2 with TRBJ2-2, with no clear D. Trimming took 2 bases from V and 0 from J, leaving 7 bases between them. CDR3 size: 15 residues. Germline CDR1 is SGHTA and CDR2 is FQGNSA. CDR3 in DNA: TGTGCCAGCAGCTTACTCGGAACGAACACCGGGGAGCTGTTTTTT. Translating it yields CASSLLGTNTGELFF.

The chain joins TRBV10-3 to TRBJ2-7, with D maybe TRBD1 (6 bases). Germline CDR1 ENHRY, CDR2 SYGVKD. This CDR3 has 12 amino acids. Trimming left V 11 bases short and J 4 bases short, with 15 bases between. This chain's CDR3 is CASRAGEYEQYF. CDR3 DNA sequence: TGTGCCTCCAGGGCAGGGGAGTACGAGCAGTACTTC.

This clonotype was seen more than once but under ten times. The CDR3 loop is CARRGTPSNEQFF. CDR3 nucleotides: TGTGCCAGAAGGGGGACTCCTTCCAATGAGCAGTTCTTC. This chain joins TRBV5-7 and TRBJ2-1; tentatively, D is TRBD1 or TRBD2 (6 bases each). Being an ORF, TRBV5-7 has a function that is uncertain. The CDR3 loop spans 13 amino acids. V lost 8 bases and J lost 6, with 15 bases in between.

To note about this clonotype: This clone may be a read error of a much larger clone one base away. This rearrangement joins TRBV3-1 to TRBJ2-7, with TRBD2 identical over 7 bases. The CDR3 covers 13 residues. Germline V gene data show CDR1 as LGHDT and CDR2 as YNNKEL (reference sequence). CDR3 sequence reads: CASSYRGRDEQNF. The CDR3, as DNA: TGTGCCAGCAGCTATCGAGGGAGGGACGAGCAGAACTTC.

This clonotype has ten or more counts. The chain joins TRBV5-8 to TRBJ2-3; D call uncertain. The V and J ends lost 2 bases and 2 bases respectively, with 12 bases between them. Germline V gene sequence: CDR1 SGHTS, CDR2 YDEGEE. The CDR3 totals 15 residues. The CDR3 DNA reads as TGTGCCAGCAGCTTTTACTCTCCGGTCACAGATACGCAGTATTTT. Its translation is CASSFYSPVTDTQYF. The complete variable domain, with remaining parts taken from reference TRBV5-8 and TRBJ2-3, reads EAGVTQSPTHLIKTRGQQATLRCSPISGHTSVYWYQQALGLGLQFLLWYDEGEERNRGNFPPRFSGRQFPNYSSELNVNALELEDSALYLCASSFYSPVTDTQYFGPGTRLTVL.

The sample holds many counts of this clonotype. The chain combines TRBV19 with TRBJ2-1; either TRBD1 or TRBD2 may fit D (5 bases each). Per germline, CDR1 LNHDA and CDR2 SQIVND (reference sequence). Trimming stripped 4 bases from V and 8 bases from J, with 9 bases between. The CDR3 has 12 amino acids. This CDR3 reads CASSTRGDEQFF. CDR3 nucleotide sequence: TGTGCCAGTAGTACTAGAGGGGATGAGCAGTTCTTC.

This clonotype was seen a handful of times. V and J are TRBV30 and TRBJ2-7; a weak D match, TRBD2 (5 bases). Trimming shortened V by 3 bases and J by 3 bases, and 12 bases separated the two germline ends. Germline V gene sequence: CDR1 GTSNPN, CDR2 SVGIG (reference sequence). The CDR3 has 13 amino acids. The CDR3 coding sequence is TGTGCCTGGAGCCACGGGATTCACTACGAGCAGTACTTC. Protein product: CAWSHGIHYEQYF.

The rearrangement joins TRBV9 to TRBJ2-7, with a possible D match to TRBD2 (6 bases). In germline, CDR1 is SGDLS, CDR2 YYNGEE. CDR3 length equals 12 residues. With 5 bases removed from V and 8 bases from J, the gap between germline ends came to 14 bases. The CDR3 loop is CASRGREPQQYF. The CDR3 coding sequence is TGTGCCAGCAGAGGCCGGGAGCCGCAGCAGTACTTC. Combining the CDR3 with reference TRBV9 and TRBJ2-7 gives the whole variable domain DSGVTQTPKHLITATGQRVTLRCSPRSGDLSVYWYQQSLDQGLQFLIQYYNGEERAKGNILERFSAQQFPDLHSELNLSSLELGDSALYFCASRGREPQQYFGPGTRLTVT.

This clonotype was counted many times. The chain carries TRBV7-2 and TRBJ2-3; no firm D call. From germline, CDR1 is SGHTA and CDR2 FQGNSA. There are 15 residues in the CDR3. V lost 3 bases, J lost 0 bases, and 10 bases lay in between. The CDR3 protein is CASSFGLISTDTQYF. Here the CDR3 DNA reads TGTGCCAGCAGCTTTGGTCTAATTAGCACAGATACGCAGTATTTT.

This clonotype was recorded at least ten times. The chain carries TRBV5-1 and TRBJ2-4; D unresolved. The V gene lost 0 bases and the J gene lost 2 bases, with 15 bases spanning the gap. Germline loops: CDR1 SGHRS, CDR2 YFSETQ. The CDR3 is 17 amino acids. CDR3 sequence (DNA): TGCGCCAGCAGCTTGGATGGGTTCGGCCGGACCAAAAACATTCAGTACTTC. The encoded protein is CASSLDGFGRTKNIQYF.

In this sample, this clonotype turned up many times. The CDR3 region has the DNA TGTGCCAGCAGCTTGGGGCCAGGGAACTACGAGCAGTACTTC. Its protein is CASSLGPGNYEQYF. This chain connects TRBV5-5 to TRBJ2-7; D may be TRBD1 (5 bases). Between the trimmed V and J ends, which lost 0 bases and 3 bases, there was a span of 10 bases. The CDR3 has 14 amino acids. The germline V gene encodes CDR1 SGHKS and CDR2 YYEKEE (reference sequence).

V gene TRBV5-4 combines with J gene TRBJ2-2; D tentatively fits TRBD1 or TRBD2 (5 bases each). V lost 0 bases, J lost 6 bases, and 12 bases lay in between. Per germline, CDR1 SGHNT and CDR2 YYREEE (reference sequence). This CDR3 contains 15 residues. CDR3 sequence (DNA): TGTGCCAGCAGCTTGGAGGGGACCGTACCCGGGGAGCTGTTTTTT. Its protein is CASSLEGTVPGELFF.

This clonotype was found many times. V and J are TRBV7-2 and TRBJ2-5; TRBD1 matches at 10 bases. The CDR3 is made up of 16 amino acids. The ends lost 5 bases at V and 5 bases at J; junction bases unmatched: 11. Germline V gives CDR1 SGHTA, CDR2 FQGNSA. CDR3 coding DNA: TGTGCCAGCAGCACTACCGGGACAGGGGATTTCGAGACCCAGTACTTC. As protein: CASSTTGTGDFETQYF.

This clonotype was counted ten times or more. The rearrangement joins TRBV6-5 to TRBJ2-3, with a tentative D call TRBD2 (6 bases). This CDR3 has 17 amino acids. Trimming took 0 bases from V and 2 from J, leaving 15 bases between them. Germline V gives CDR1 MNHEY, CDR2 SVGAGI. In DNA form, the CDR3 reads TGTGCCAGCAGTTACTCGCTCGGGACTCGGCTCACAGATACGCAGTATTTT. Translating gives CASSYSLGTRLTDTQYF.

The rearrangement links TRBV29-1 to TRBJ1-1, with D unresolved. Germline V gene data show CDR1 as SQVTM and CDR2 as ANQGSEA. Trimming left V 1 base short and J 5 bases short, with 8 bases between. This CDR3 is 12 amino acids long. The CDR3 is CSVEVAGTEAFF. The CDR3 DNA follows: TGCAGCGTTGAAGTCGCGGGTACTGAAGCTTTCTTT.